This TCR beta chain was identified during a study of metastatic and nonmetastatic thyroid tumors. TCRdb ran MiXCR on the PCR reads. The sample gives 37,000 or so clones, 15% to 20% of which show up once; around 4% is in the top ten. The entire patient cohort was treatment-naive prior to thyroid surgery. In this sample, this clone turned up many times. The CDR3 totals 15 residues. The ends were cut back, 0 bases at V and 2 bases at J, with 11 bases in the middle. The germline V gene has CDR1 SGHDT and CDR2 YYEEEE. V usage is TRBV5-6 and J usage is TRBJ1-1, with D maybe TRBD1 (5 bases). This clonotype originated in a female donor with papillary thyroid cancer or a benign thyroid nodule (not recorded which). Some clones in this sample may be carry-over from other donors' samples. The sequenced sample was blood. Here the CDR3 DNA reads TGTGCCAGCAGCTTGGTAGGGGCTCTTAACACTGAAGCTTTCTTT. The encoded protein is CASSLVGALNTEAFF.